These 20 T cell receptor beta chains were all obtained from the same sample, sequenced in a study of vaccination effects on CD4 cells after COVID-19. The antigens these receptors bind are not known. Using immunoSEQ multiplex PCR, the repertoire was profiled, and TCRdb retains in-frame clones only, with some absent. Of 75,000 to 100,000 clones listed, around 74% were seen once; the top ten hold roughly 1.1%. Sequencing was preceded by expansion of antigen-specific CD4+ T cells with viral peptide pools in the ViraFEST assay. Upon completion of around 9 days in culture, CD4+ T cells were isolated. Vaccine administered to participants consisted of two doses of either BNT162b2 or mRNA-1273. Sequencing was performed on CD4+ T cells from PBMCs cultured with HCoV-OC43 spike peptides, taken after COVID-19 vaccination. As for subset: HCoV-OC43 spike overlapping peptide pool stimulation. Every receptor here comes from a human donor who received a COVID-19 vaccine.

V is TRBV5-5 and J is TRBJ1-5; D ambiguous. Trimming shortened V by 2 bases and J by 2 bases, and 17 bases separated the two germline ends. CDR1 and CDR2 from the germline V gene are SGHKS and YYEKEE (reference sequence). The CDR3 has 17 amino acids. The CDR3 protein is CASSLASHPGGNQPQHF. DNA for the CDR3: TGTGCCAGCAGCTTAGCCTCGCATCCCGGAGGCAATCAGCCCCAGCATTTT.

Only a few counts were recorded for this clone. The rearrangement links TRBV30 to TRBJ2-5; no reliable D call. Trimming took off 0 bases at V and 5 bases at J, with 4 bases between the two ends. Germline lookup yields CDR1 GTSNPN and CDR2 SVGIG (reference sequence). The CDR3 runs to 11 residues. In nucleotides, the CDR3 is TGTGCCTGGAGTGTAGGTGAGACCCAGTACTTC. Encoded protein: CAWSVGETQYF.

The chain recombines TRBV25-1 with TRBJ1-1; possible D gene TRBD1, 5 bases. The CDR3 contains 14 residues. Germline CDR1 and CDR2: MGHDK and SYGVNS. Trimming shortened V by 5 bases and J by 4 bases, and 14 bases separated the two germline ends. The chain's CDR3 is CASSPYGRGTEAFF. CDR3 DNA sequence: TGTGCCAGCAGTCCCTACGGGAGGGGCACTGAAGCTTTCTTT. The variable domain in full, completed from reference TRBV25-1 and TRBJ1-1, reads EADIYQTPRYLVIGTGKKITLECSQTMGHDKMYWYQQDPGMELHLIHYSYGVNSTEKGDLSSESTVSRIRTEHFPLTLESARPSHTSQYLCASSPYGRGTEAFFGQGTRLTVV.

This clone was observed once. The chain has TRBV7-2 and TRBJ2-6; D remains ambiguous. V shed 5 bases and J shed 1 base, with 18 bases lying between them. The CDR3 has 18 residues. CDR1 SGHTA and CDR2 FQGNSA come from the germline V gene. The CDR3 region has the DNA TGTGCCAGCAGCCACCGGGCCCCCCTTAGGTCTGGGGCCAACGTCCTGACTTTC. Translating gives CASSHRAPLRSGANVLTF.

This clone showed up just a few times. The J gene is TRBJ2-2, the V gene TRBV2; D gene uncertain. This CDR3 comprises 13 residues. Trimming removed 2 bases at V and 6 bases at J, with 7 bases between. Germline values: CDR1 SNHLY, CDR2 FYNNEI. CDR3 coding DNA: TGTGCCAGCAGTGAAAAACGGGCCGGGGAGCTGTTTTTT. Its translation is CASSEKRAGELFF.

This CDR3 is CASSIEGQDTDTQYF. The CDR3 DNA follows: TGTGCCAGTAGTATAGAAGGACAGGACACAGATACGCAGTATTTT. The V call is TRBV19, the J call TRBJ2-3; 7 bases fit TRBD1. V shed 0 bases and J 2 bases; nucleotides not matched to a gene: 2. The CDR3 has 15 residues. Germline loops: CDR1 LNHDA, CDR2 SQIVND (reference sequence).

This clone showed up just once. The chain uses TRBV5-5 and TRBJ1-5; no clear D gene. Trimming stripped 1 base from V and 4 bases from J, with 12 bases between. The CDR3 runs 15 residues. Germline values: CDR1 SGHKS, CDR2 YYEKEE (reference sequence). The CDR3 nucleotides are TGTGCCAGCAGCTTGAAAGACGGTTCTAATCAGCCCCAGCATTTT. Translating gives CASSLKDGSNQPQHF.

V and J are TRBV28 and TRBJ2-2; the match to TRBD1 covers 7 bases. The CDR3 has 15 amino acids. Unmatched junction bases numbered 8, after V lost 6 bases and J lost 4 bases. CDR1 and CDR2 (germline): MDHEN, SYDVKM. The CDR3 DNA follows: TGTGCCAGCAGCTCCCCGGGACAGATCACCGGGGAGCTGTTTTTT. It translates to CASSSPGQITGELFF.

The chain recombines TRBV2 with TRBJ2-5, with D perhaps matching TRBD1 (6 bases). In germline, CDR1 is SNHLY, CDR2 FYNNEI. CDR3 size: 15 residues. V lost 6 bases and J lost 7, with 21 bases in between. CDR3 DNA sequence: TGTGCCAGCAGGCACCGGGACATTCAGACCGGGACCCAGTACTTC. Encoded protein: CASRHRDIQTGTQYF.

The chain recombines TRBV19 with TRBJ2-5; the D gene is possibly TRBD2 (6 bases). The CDR3 sequence is 14 residues long. Germline-derived CDR1 and CDR2 are LNHDA and SQIVND (reference sequence). V lost 1 base and J lost 4, with 10 bases in between. CDR3 residues: CASSIAGVRETQYF. In nucleotides, the CDR3 is TGTGCCAGTAGTATAGCGGGGGTTAGAGAGACCCAGTACTTC.

This clone has just one count. The chain is built from TRBV6-5 and TRBJ2-5; D not resolved. V dropped 5 bases and J dropped 5 bases, with 12 bases sitting between them. The CDR3 consists of 13 residues. The V gene's germline CDR1 is MNHEY and CDR2 SVGAGI. DNA of the CDR3: TGTGCCAGCAGTCTTCAGGTATCGGAGACCCAGTACTTC. Amino acid sequence: CASSLQVSETQYF.

The chain links TRBV5-4 to TRBJ1-1, with 7 bases matching TRBD1. The V and J ends lost 2 bases and 1 base, in that order; junction bases with no gene match: 5. Per the germline V gene, CDR1 is SGHNT and CDR2 is YYREEE (reference sequence). CDR3 length: 15 residues. This CDR3 is CASSLQGLENTEAFF. CDR3 bases: TGTGCCAGCAGCTTACAGGGGCTTGAGAACACTGAAGCTTTCTTT.

This clone has just one count. The CDR3 coding sequence is TGTGCCAGCTCATCAGACCAAACTAGCGGAGAAGAGACCCAGTACTTC. It specifies CASSSDQTSGEETQYF. The genes are TRBV18 and TRBJ2-5, with TRBD2 matching 8 bases. CDR3 size: 16 residues. V trimming: 5 bases; J trimming: 3 bases; junction bases outside the gene matches: 11. Germline lookup yields CDR1 KGHSH and CDR2 LQKENI.

This clone was observed a single time. The genes are TRBV6-5 and TRBJ2-3, with D perhaps matching TRBD1 (5 bases). CDR3 length: 13 amino acids. CDR1 is MNHEY, CDR2 SVGAGI, per germline. V was shortened by 6 bases and J by 0 bases, with 7 bases between the two germline ends. The CDR3 here is CASRQASTDTQYF. In nucleotides, the CDR3 is TGTGCCAGCAGACAGGCGAGCACAGATACGCAGTATTTT.

J is TRBJ1-1 and V is TRBV4-1, with 9 bases that match TRBD1. The germline V gene has CDR1 MGHRA and CDR2 YSYEKL. The CDR3 is 16 amino acids. The V and J ends lost 1 base and 3 bases, in that order; junction bases with no gene match: 6. CDR3 sequence reads: CASSQVRGQGDTEAFF. Written as DNA, the CDR3 is TGCGCCAGCAGCCAAGTACGGGGACAGGGAGACACTGAAGCTTTCTTT.

The chain joins TRBV18 to TRBJ2-1; 8 nucleotides line up with TRBD1. The CDR3 loop spans 18 amino acids. Germline V CDR1 and CDR2: KGHSH, LQKENI. V lost 4 bases, J lost 5 bases, and 16 bases stayed unmatched. Written as DNA, the CDR3 is TGTGCCAGCTCACGCCGGGACAGGCCCAATCGGTTTAACAATGAGCAGTTCTTC. Its protein product is CASSRRDRPNRFNNEQFF.

The gene calls are TRBV27 and TRBJ1-5; D gene ambiguous. CDR3 length: 13 amino acids. The V end was cut by 6 bases, the J end by 0 bases, with 6 bases between. Germline CDR1 MNHEY, CDR2 SMNVEV (reference sequence). In DNA form, the CDR3 reads TGTGCCAGCAGCCGAAATAGCAATCAGCCCCAGCATTTT. It is translated as CASSRNSNQPQHF.

The CDR3 region has the DNA TGTGCCAGCAGCTTCCTTCGATCTCGGTGGGTCTATGGCTACACCTTC. This gives the protein CASSFLRSRWVYGYTF. This sequence joins TRBV5-6 and TRBJ1-2; D gene ambiguous. V gave up 2 bases and J gave up 4 bases, with 18 bases separating them. CDR3 size: 16 residues. Germline lookup yields CDR1 SGHDT and CDR2 YYEEEE.

The chain links TRBV18 to TRBJ1-4; D is perhaps TRBD1 (6 bases). CDR1 is KGHSH, CDR2 LQKENI, per germline. With 5 bases removed from V and 2 bases from J, the gap between germline ends came to 12 bases. This CDR3 is built from 15 residues. The CDR3 sequence is CASSSSRGTNEKLFF. The CDR3 DNA follows: TGTGCCAGCTCATCCTCCAGGGGCACTAATGAAAAACTGTTTTTT.

This clone was counted a few times. Other DNA sequences of this sample code for an identical CDR3. J is TRBJ1-6 and V is TRBV3-1 (or the pseudogene TRBV3-2), with 9 bases matching TRBD1. The CDR3 loop spans 14 amino acids. V lost 3 bases to trimming and J lost 6 bases; unmatched junction nucleotides: 0. Germline assignment: CDR1 LGHDT and CDR2 YNNKEL (reference sequence). The CDR3 reads CASSQGQGNSPLHF. The CDR3 nucleotides read TGTGCCAGCAGCCAGGGACAGGGTAATTCACCCCTCCACTTT.